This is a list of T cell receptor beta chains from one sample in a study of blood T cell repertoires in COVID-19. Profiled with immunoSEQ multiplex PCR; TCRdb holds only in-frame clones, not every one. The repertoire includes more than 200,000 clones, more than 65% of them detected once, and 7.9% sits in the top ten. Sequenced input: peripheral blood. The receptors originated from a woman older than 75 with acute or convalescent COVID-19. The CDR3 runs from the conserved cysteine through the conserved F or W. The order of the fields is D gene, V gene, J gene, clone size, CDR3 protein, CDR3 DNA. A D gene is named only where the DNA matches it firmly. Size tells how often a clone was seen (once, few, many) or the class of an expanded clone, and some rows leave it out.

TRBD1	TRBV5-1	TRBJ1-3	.	CASSPDRGGNTIYF	TGCGCCAGCAGCCCCGACAGGGGGGGAAACACCATATATTTT
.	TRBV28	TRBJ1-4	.	CASLRGINEKLFF	TGTGCCAGCCTACGAGGAATTAATGAAAAACTGTTTTTT
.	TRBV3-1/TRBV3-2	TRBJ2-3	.	CASSQDSGSPDTQYF	TGTGCCAGCAGCCAAGATAGCGGCAGCCCAGATACGCAGTATTTT
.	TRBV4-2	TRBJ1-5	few	CASSQDQRGAYSNQPQHF	TGTGCCAGCAGCCAAGATCAACGAGGAGCTTATAGCAATCAGCCCCAGCATTTT
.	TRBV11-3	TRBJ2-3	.	CASSPGVGTDTQYF	TGTGCCAGCAGCCCAGGGGTGGGCACAGATACGCAGTATTTT
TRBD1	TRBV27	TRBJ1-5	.	CASSFQGEDQPQHF	TGTGCCAGCAGTTTTCAGGGGGAAGATCAGCCCCAGCATTTT
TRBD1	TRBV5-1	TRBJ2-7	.	CASSSMKTQGALYEQYF	TGCGCCAGCAGCTCTATGAAAACGCAGGGGGCGCTTTACGAGCAGTACTTC
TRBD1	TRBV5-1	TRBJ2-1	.	CASTQGNEQFF	TGCGCCAGCACACAGGGGAATGAGCAGTTCTTC
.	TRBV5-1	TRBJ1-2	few	CASTAVYTF	TGCGCCAGCACCGCGGTCTACACCTTC
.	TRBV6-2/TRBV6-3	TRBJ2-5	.	CASSYGAETQYF	TGTGCCAGCAGTTACGGGGCAGAGACCCAGTACTTC
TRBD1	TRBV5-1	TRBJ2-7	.	CASSLGTGTNEQYF	TGCGCCAGCAGCCTTGGGACAGGTACCAACGAGCAGTACTTC
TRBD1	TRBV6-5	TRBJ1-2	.	CASRKDRGIDGYTF	TGTGCCAGCAGGAAGGACAGGGGTATCGATGGCTACACCTTC
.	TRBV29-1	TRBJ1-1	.	CSAKARTEAFF	TGCAGCGCCAAAGCCCGCACTGAAGCTTTCTTT
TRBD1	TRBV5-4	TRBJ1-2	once	CASSLAGGASSGYTF	TGTGCCAGCAGCTTGGCAGGGGGCGCTTCCTCTGGCTACACCTTC
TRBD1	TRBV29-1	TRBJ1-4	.	CSGGQSNEKLFF	TGCAGCGGGGGACAGTCTAATGAAAAACTGTTTTTT
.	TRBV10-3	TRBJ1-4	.	CASHSSTNEKLFF	TGTGCCTCCCACAGCTCAACTAATGAAAAACTGTTTTTT
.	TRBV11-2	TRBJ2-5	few	CASSLVRQETQYF	TGTGCCAGCAGCTTAGTCCGCCAAGAGACCCAGTACTTC
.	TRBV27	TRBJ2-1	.	CASRNKGRGTMKQFF	TGTGCCAGCAGAAACAAGGGAAGGGGAACAATGAAGCAGTTCTTC
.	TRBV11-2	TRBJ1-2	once	CASSPRGGLYGYTF	TGTGCCAGCAGCCCAAGAGGGGGATTGTATGGCTACACCTTC
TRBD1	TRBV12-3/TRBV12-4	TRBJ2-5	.	CASRDRGGETQYF	TGTGCCAGCAGGGACAGGGGTGGAGAGACCCAGTACTTC
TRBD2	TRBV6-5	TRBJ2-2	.	CATSGVAGEGELFF	TGTGCCACCTCTGGGGTAGCGGGAGAAGGGGAGCTGTTTTTT
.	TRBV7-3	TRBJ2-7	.	CASSLTSDSYEQYF	TGTGCCAGCAGCTTAACGTCAGATTCCTACGAGCAGTACTTC
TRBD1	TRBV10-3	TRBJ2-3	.	CAIRGGTGETDTQYF	TGTGCCATCAGGGGCGGGACAGGGGAGACAGATACGCAGTATTTT
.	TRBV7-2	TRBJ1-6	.	CASSHRWQGAAYNSPLHF	TGTGCCAGCAGCCATCGGTGGCAGGGCGCGGCCTATAATTCACCCCTCCACTTT
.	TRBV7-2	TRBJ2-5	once	CASSERKWGGRYQETQYF	TGTGCCAGCAGCGAGAGGAAGTGGGGAGGAAGGTACCAAGAGACCCAGTACTTC
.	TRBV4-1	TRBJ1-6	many	CASSHQSGSNSPLHF	TGCGCCAGCAGCCATCAATCCGGGTCGAATTCACCCCTCCACTTT
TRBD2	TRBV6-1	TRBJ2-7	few	CASSERTSGSREQYF	TGTGCCAGCAGTGAAAGAACTAGCGGGAGCAGGGAGCAGTACTTC
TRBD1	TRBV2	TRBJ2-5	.	CASSPDRGQETQYF	TGTGCCAGCAGTCCGGACAGGGGTCAAGAGACCCAGTACTTC
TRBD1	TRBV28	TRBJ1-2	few	CASSSLDRVGYTF	TGTGCCAGCAGTTCGTTAGACAGGGTAGGCTACACCTTC
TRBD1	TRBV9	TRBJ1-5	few	CASSATGNQPQHF	TGTGCCAGCAGCGCGACAGGGAATCAGCCCCAGCATTTT
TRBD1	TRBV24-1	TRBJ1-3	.	CATRGQGTPIYF	TGTGCCACCAGAGGACAGGGAACACCCATATATTTT
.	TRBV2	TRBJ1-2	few	CASSSGTGDYGYTF	TGTGCCAGCAGTTCGGGCACAGGAGACTATGGCTACACCTTC
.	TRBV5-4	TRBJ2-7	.	CASSLDRSSYEQYF	TGTGCCAGCAGCTTGGACAGAAGCTCCTACGAGCAGTACTTC
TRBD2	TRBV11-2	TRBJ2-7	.	CASSPGTSEYEQYF	TGTGCCAGCAGCCCTGGGACTAGTGAATACGAGCAGTACTTC
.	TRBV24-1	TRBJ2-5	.	CATSDPPVETQYF	TGTGCCACCAGTGACCCTCCCGTGGAGACCCAGTACTTC
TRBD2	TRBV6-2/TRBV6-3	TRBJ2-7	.	CASSYNVGTSLSEQYF	TGTGCCAGCAGTTATAACGTCGGGACTAGCTTGTCCGAGCAGTACTTC
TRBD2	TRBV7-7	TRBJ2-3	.	CASSLGLAGGPNTQYF	TGTGCCAGCAGCTTAGGGCTAGCGGGAGGGCCGAATACGCAGTATTTT
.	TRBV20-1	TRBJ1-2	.	CSASQGYTF	TGCAGTGCTAGTCAGGGCTACACCTTC
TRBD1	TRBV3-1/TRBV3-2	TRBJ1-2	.	CASSQRTGAYGYTF	TGTGCCAGCAGCCAACGGACAGGGGCCTATGGCTACACCTTC
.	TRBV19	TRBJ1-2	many	CASSIVGVGIYGYTF	TGTGCCAGTAGTATCGTCGGGGTGGGGATCTATGGCTACACCTTC
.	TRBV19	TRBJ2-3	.	CASKGPEGVDTQYF	TGTGCCAGTAAGGGCCCAGAAGGGGTGGATACGCAGTATTTT
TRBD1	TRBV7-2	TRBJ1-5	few	CASSLTGLSNQPQHF	TGTGCCAGCAGCTTGACAGGGCTTAGCAATCAGCCCCAGCATTTT
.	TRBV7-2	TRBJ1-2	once	CASRTTNNYGYTF	TGTGCCAGCAGAACGACAAATAACTATGGCTACACCTTC
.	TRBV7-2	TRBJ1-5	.	CASSLGQVLNQPQHF	TGTGCCAGCAGCTTAGGACAGGTCCTCAATCAGCCCCAGCATTTT
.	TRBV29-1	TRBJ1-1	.	CSVVTASNGFF	TGCAGCGTGGTAACCGCCTCTAACGGTTTCTTT
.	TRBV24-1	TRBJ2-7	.	CATSDPTAPYEQYF	TGTGCCACCAGTGATCCGACAGCCCCCTACGAGCAGTACTTC
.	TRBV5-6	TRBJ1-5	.	CASSSSQGYSNQPQHF	TGTGCCAGCAGCTCTTCACAGGGTTATAGCAATCAGCCCCAGCATTTT
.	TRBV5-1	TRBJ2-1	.	CASSLGPSSSYNEQFF	TGCGCCAGCAGCTTGGGGCCGTCGTCCTCCTACAATGAGCAGTTCTTC
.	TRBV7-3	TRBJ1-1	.	CASSSLGGDTEAFF	TGTGCCAGCAGCTCCCTAGGGGGGGACACTGAAGCTTTCTTT
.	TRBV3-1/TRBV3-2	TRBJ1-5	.	CASSQGADQPQHF	TGTGCCAGCAGCCAGGGGGCCGATCAGCCCCAGCATTTT
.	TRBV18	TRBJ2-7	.	CASSPSPSLNRGRGEQYF	TGTGCCAGCTCACCATCCCCCTCCCTGAATCGGGGAAGAGGAGAGCAGTACTTC
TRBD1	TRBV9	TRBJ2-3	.	CASSANTGTGADTQYF	TGTGCCAGCAGCGCCAATACCGGGACAGGGGCAGATACGCAGTATTTT
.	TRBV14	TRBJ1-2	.	CASSKDTGDGYTF	TGTGCCAGCAGCAAGGACACGGGGGATGGCTACACCTTC
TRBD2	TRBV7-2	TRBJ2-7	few	CASSLLGTSGEQYF	TGTGCCAGCAGCCTCCTCGGGACTAGCGGGGAGCAGTACTTC